The clone carrying this T cell receptor (beta chain) was found a few times. MiXCR was run by TCRdb on the RT-PCR reads, yielding one entry per CDR3 protein. The sample has 400,000 to 450,000 distinct CDR3 sequences; under 20% are singletons. Trimming took off 1 base at V and 1 base at J, with 4 bases between the two ends. This CDR3 is built from 12 residues. CDR1 DFQATT and CDR2 SNEGSKA come from the germline V gene (reference sequence). The data originate from a study of patients and donors after allogeneic stem cell transplantation. Sequencing was performed on blood, either unsorted or a sorted T cell fraction (not recorded which). The chain links TRBV20-1 to TRBJ1-2, with D unresolved. This clonotype was sampled from a human donor who was either an allogeneic HSCT recipient or a stem cell or donor lymphocyte infusion donor (not recorded which). It is not recorded whose cells these are; they may come from a transplant donor. CDR3 bases: TGCAGTGCTAGAGCAAGTAACTATGGCTACACCTTC. Protein: CSARASNYGYTF.